This T cell receptor (beta chain) was sequenced during a study of T cells in Graves' hyperthyroidism and ophthalmopathy. Germline lookup yields CDR1 SGHTA and CDR2 FQGNSA. The ends were cut back, 3 bases at V and 2 bases at J, with 15 bases in the middle. The CDR3 contains 16 residues. TCR beta CDR3 sequences were amplified from RNA transcripts. Researchers ran a first-round RT-PCR on the TCR CDR3 using the HTBI primer set. TCRdb reanalysed the multiplex PCR reads using MiXCR and keeps one entry per CDR3 protein. The sample shows 300,000 to 450,000 distinct CDR3 sequences, more than 14% of them seen only once. Study outcomes and limitations: The model's output predicted ophthalmopathy at a median of roughly seven months prior to onset.

This clonotype was seen ten or more times. Its antigen is unidentified. The sequenced material came from blood. This chain uses TRBV7-2 with TRBJ2-3; D possibly corresponds to TRBD2 (5 bases). The source is a young woman with Graves' ophthalmopathy. The CDR3 here is CASSLSGSGPTDTQYF. As DNA, the CDR3 is TGTGCCAGCAGCTTGTCGGGATCAGGCCCCACAGATACGCAGTATTTT.